Reported below is one TCR beta chain. These data belong to a study of Tregs in tolerant kidney transplant recipients. Here immunoSEQ multiplex PCR was the method, and the copy in TCRdb shows in-frame clones only, minus some. Of about 83,000 clones detected, 95% to 98% appear once; the ten largest clones hold approximately 0.56%. Germline CDR1 is SGHTA and CDR2 is FQGNSA. This CDR3 has 13 residues. The V end lost 0 bases, the J end lost 4 bases, and 5 bases lay between the germline ends. The clonotype comes from a human donor who received a combined kidney and bone marrow transplant. The material sequenced was CD4+ T cells from blood, taken before the transplant. The chain links TRBV7-2 to TRBJ2-3; D call uncertain. In nucleotides, the CDR3 is TGTGCCAGCAGCTTAGCGTACTCAGATACGCAGTATTTT. Protein product: CASSLAYSDTQYF. Together with reference TRBV7-2 and TRBJ2-3, the CDR3 gives the full variable domain: GAGVSQSPSNKVTEKGKDVELRCDPISGHTALYWYRQSLGQGLEFLIYFQGNSAPDKSGLPSDRFSAERTGGSVSTLTIQRTQQEDSAVYLCASSLAYSDTQYFGPGTRLTVL.